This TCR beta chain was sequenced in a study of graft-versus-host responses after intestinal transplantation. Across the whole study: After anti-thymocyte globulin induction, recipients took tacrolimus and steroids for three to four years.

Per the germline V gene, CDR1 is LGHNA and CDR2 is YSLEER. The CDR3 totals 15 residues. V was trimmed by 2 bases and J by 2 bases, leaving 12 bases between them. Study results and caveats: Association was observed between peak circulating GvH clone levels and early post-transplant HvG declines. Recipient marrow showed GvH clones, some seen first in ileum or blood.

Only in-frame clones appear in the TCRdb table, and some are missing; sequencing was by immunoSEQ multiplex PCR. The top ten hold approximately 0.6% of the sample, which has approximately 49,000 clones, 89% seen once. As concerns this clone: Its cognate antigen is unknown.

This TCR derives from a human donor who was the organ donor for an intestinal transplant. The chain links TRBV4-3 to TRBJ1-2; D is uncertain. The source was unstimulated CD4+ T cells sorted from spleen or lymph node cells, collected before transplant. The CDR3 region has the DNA TGCGCCAGCAGCCAACTAATCGCGGGGAACTATGGCTACACCTTC. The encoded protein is CASSQLIAGNYGYTF.